This TCR beta chain was found in a study of cytomegalovirus exposure and HLA in healthy donors. The PCR contained 60 Vbeta and 13 Jbeta primers. Assay: immunoSEQ multiplex PCR; the TCRdb copy retains only in-frame clones and omits some. This sample contains about 130,000 clones. CDR1 and CDR2 from the germline V gene are SQVTM and ANQGSEA. Losses at the gene ends were 6 bases for V and 1 base for J; bases not matched to a gene: 5. The CDR3 covers 13 residues. This sequence originates from a woman between 35 and 50 years old in good health and CMV-seronegative. The chain links TRBV29-1 to TRBJ2-5; 7 nucleotides line up with TRBD1. The sample taken for sequencing was PBMCs. Here the CDR3 reads CSVTGQLQETQYF. For the CDR3, the DNA is TGCAGCGTGACGGGACAGCTCCAAGAGACCCAGTACTTC. Based on the CDR3 plus reference TRBV29-1 and TRBJ2-5, the full variable domain is SAVISQKPSRDICQRGTSLTIQCQVDSQVTMMFWYRQQPGQSLTLIATANQGSEATYESGFVIDKFPISRPNLTFSTLTVSNMSPEDSSIYLCSVTGQLQETQYFGPGTRLLVL.